The 31 T cell receptor beta chains listed next were all sequenced from one sample in a study of T cells in Graves' hyperthyroidism and ophthalmopathy. TCR beta CDR3 region amplification was performed from RNA transcripts. In the first-round RT-PCR of the TCR CDR3, the HTBI primer set was used. TCRdb reprocessed the multiplex PCR reads with MiXCR, giving one entry per CDR3 protein. The table includes a few hundred thousand distinct CDR3 sequences, 46% detected once. Source material: peripheral blood or thyroid tissue (not recorded which). The origin of the receptors is a woman aged 18-29 years with Graves' hyperthyroidism.

This clonotype was found many times. This chain connects TRBV19 to TRBJ1-1, with D hard to call. V lost 4 bases and J 3 bases, leaving 9 bases between the germline ends. The CDR3 contains 13 residues. Per germline, CDR1 LNHDA and CDR2 SQIVND (reference sequence). DNA for the CDR3: TGTGCCAGTAGTAAGACACCAGACACTGAAGCTTTCTTT. Encoded protein: CASSKTPDTEAFF.

In the case of this clonotype: The CDR3 does not close with the conserved phenylalanine or tryptophan, likely indicating a read error. Because the CDR3's place on the DNA is in doubt, the DNA is left out and the CDR3 is given as listed by TCRdb. The J gene is TRBJ1-4, the V gene TRBV5-1; the D call TRBD1 from the table was never checked on the DNA. Germline assignment: CDR1 SGHRS and CDR2 YFSETQ. The CDR3 is 12 amino acids long, termini counted. Here the CDR3 reads CASSYYPGQGGY.

This chain joins TRBV20-1 and TRBJ2-7; 8 bases are a match to TRBD2. V was clipped by 0 bases and J by 4 bases; unmatched bases: 5. The germline V gene has CDR1 DFQATT and CDR2 SNEGSKA (reference sequence). This CDR3 region has 14 residues. The CDR3, as DNA: TGCAGTGCTAGAGATGCAAGCGGGAGATACGAGCAGTACTTC. This gives the protein CSARDASGRYEQYF.

The chain joins TRBV7-7 to TRBJ1-2; D is perhaps TRBD1 (5 bases). With 5 bases removed from V and 1 base from J, the gap between germline ends came to 11 bases. Germline CDR1 reads SSHAT; CDR2 reads FNYEAQ (reference sequence). The CDR3 extends over 14 amino acids. The CDR3 reads CASSQETDNYGYTF. CDR3 in DNA: TGTGCCAGCAGCCAGGAGACAGATAACTATGGCTACACCTTC.

The rearrangement joins TRBV2 to TRBJ2-2; weak D call: TRBD2 (6 bases). Germline-derived CDR1 and CDR2 are SNHLY and FYNNEI. The length of the CDR3 is 14 residues. V was trimmed by 5 bases and J by 7 bases, leaving 14 bases between them. The CDR3 coding sequence is TGTGCCAGCAGTCTGGCGGGACGACGCGGGGAGCTGTTTTTT. Its translation is CASSLAGRRGELFF.

V usage is TRBV7-2 and J usage is TRBJ2-5, with 13 bases lining up with TRBD2. The germline V gene has CDR1 SGHTA and CDR2 FQGNSA. The CDR3 is made up of 16 amino acids. Trimming removed 5 bases from V and 4 bases from J; junction bases left unmatched: 7. CDR3 coding DNA: TGTGCCAGCAGCCTCACTAGCGGGGGGGCCGGAGAGACCCAGTACTTC. This codes for CASSLTSGGAGETQYF.

This clonotype was observed many times. CDR3 DNA: TGCAGTGCTAGCGGGGCCAACGTCCTGACTTTC. Protein product: CSASGANVLTF. J is TRBJ2-6 and V is TRBV20-1; D remains unclear. Trimming removed 3 bases at V and 4 bases at J, with 1 base between. Germline CDR1 DFQATT, CDR2 SNEGSKA (reference sequence). The CDR3 has 11 residues.

As to this clonotype: A much more abundant neighbour one base away suggests this may be a read error. The chain joins TRBV2 to TRBJ2-7; tentative D call: TRBD2 (5 bases). CDR3 size: 13 residues. Germline values: CDR1 SNHLY, CDR2 FYNNEI. The DNA of the CDR3 is TGTGCCAGCAGTGAGGACTTGACCTACGAGCGGTACTTC. Its protein product is CASSEDLTYERYF.

The chain links TRBV12-3 or TRBV12-4 to TRBJ1-5; D not resolved. With 3 bases removed from V and 0 bases from J, the gap between germline ends came to 9 bases. The CDR3 spans 15 residues. The CDR3 DNA sequence: TGTGCCAGCAGTTTTAGCAGGTCTAGCAATCAGCCCCAGCATTTT. Its protein is CASSFSRSSNQPQHF.

This clonotype was recorded at least ten times. The CDR3 is CASRPGGGEAFF. The DNA of the CDR3 is TGTGCCAGCAGACCTGGGGGAGGTGAAGCTTTCTTT. V and J are TRBV7-2 and TRBJ1-1; D perhaps matches TRBD1 (5 bases). Between the trimmed V and J ends, which lost 6 bases and 7 bases, there was a span of 12 bases. Per the germline V gene, CDR1 is SGHTA and CDR2 is FQGNSA. This CDR3 is 12 amino acids long.

This chain links TRBV25-1 with TRBJ1-6; the D is unclear. V was trimmed by 4 bases and J by 12 bases, leaving 7 bases between them. The CDR3 length is 11 residues. From germline, CDR1 is MGHDK and CDR2 SYGVNS. The DNA of the CDR3 is TGTGCCAGCAGTGGCCCGCGACCCCTCCACTTT. Translation: CASSGPRPLHF.

This rearrangement joins TRBV29-1 to TRBJ2-6, with D possibly matching TRBD1 (5 bases). The CDR3 runs 15 residues. V lost 7 bases and J lost 3, with 16 bases in between. Germline V gene lookup returns CDR1 SQVTM and CDR2 ANQGSEA. CDR3 loop: CSASSGPGGANVLTF. The CDR3 coding sequence is TGCAGCGCCAGCTCAGGGCCTGGTGGGGCCAACGTCCTGACTTTC.

The V call is TRBV7-9, the J call TRBJ2-5, with 9 bases fitting TRBD2. There are 15 residues in the CDR3. J was trimmed by 11 bases and V by 6 bases; bases with no gene match: 16. CDR1 is SEHNR, CDR2 FQNEAQ, per germline (reference sequence). CDR3 sequence reads: CASSSGLAKGNEQYF. The CDR3 DNA is TGTGCCAGCAGTTCCGGACTAGCGAAGGGCAATGAGCAGTACTTC. The whole variable domain, remainder taken from reference TRBV7-9 and TRBJ2-5, is DTGVSQNPRHKITKRGQNVTFRCDPISEHNRLYWYRQTLGQGPEFLTYFQNEAQLEKSRLLSDRFSAERPKGSFSTLEIQRTEQGDSAMYLCASSSGLAKGNEQYFGPGTRLLVL.

The chain carries TRBV7-2 and TRBJ2-7; possibly TRBD2 for D (6 bases). Trimming removed 3 bases at V and 7 bases at J, with 19 bases between. This CDR3 has 15 residues. In germline, CDR1 is SGHTA, CDR2 FQGNSA. CDR3: CASSFSLAYTGEQYF. The CDR3 bases are TGTGCCAGCAGCTTTTCGCTAGCGTACACCGGGGAGCAGTACTTC.

The chain couples TRBV7-3 to TRBJ1-2; D unresolved. CDR3 length equals 14 residues. Germline values: CDR1 SGHTA, CDR2 FQGTGA. Trimming pared 1 base from V and 8 bases from J, leaving 14 bases between. This chain's CDR3 is CASSLKGDLEGYTF. The CDR3 coding sequence is TGTGCCAGCAGCTTAAAGGGTGATCTTGAAGGCTACACCTTC.

The V gene is TRBV12-5, the J gene TRBJ1-2; D ambiguous. Per the germline V gene, CDR1 is LGHNT and CDR2 is FRNRAP. V lost 6 bases, J lost 6 bases, and 17 bases lay in between. The CDR3 contains 14 residues. CDR3 region: CASGHGNGQDGYTF. CDR3 nucleotides: TGTGCTAGTGGCCATGGTAACGGTCAGGATGGCTACACCTTC. The full variable domain, completed using reference TRBV12-5 and TRBJ1-2, is DARVTQTPRHKVTEMGQEVTMRCQPILGHNTVFWYRQTMMQGLELLAYFRNRAPLDDSGMPKDRFSAEMPDATLATLKIQPSEPRDSAVYFCASGHGNGQDGYTFGSGTRLTVV.

This chain joins TRBV14 and TRBJ1-2; TRBD1 is a possible D gene (5 bases). The CDR3 runs to 14 residues. Trimming removed 5 bases at V and 7 bases at J, with 17 bases between. The germline CDR1 and CDR2 sequences are SGHDN and FVKESK. The CDR3 is CASSTTPGVLGYTF. CDR3 in DNA: TGTGCCAGCAGCACAACCCCGGGGGTACTTGGCTACACCTTC.

The chain combines TRBV20-1 with TRBJ2-7, with a weak D call TRBD1 (6 bases). Looked up from germline, CDR1 is DFQATT and CDR2 is SNEGSKA (reference sequence). The CDR3 loop spans 13 amino acids. V shed 8 bases and J shed 3 bases, with 17 bases lying between them. This CDR3 is CSPTSGTSYEQYF. The CDR3 DNA reads TGCAGTCCCACCTCCGGGACAAGCTACGAGCAGTACTTC.

V and J are TRBV7-2 and TRBJ1-2; D possibly corresponds to TRBD1 (5 bases). Germline CDR1 SGHTA, CDR2 FQGNSA. Trimming took off 5 bases at V and 5 bases at J, with 18 bases between the two ends. The CDR3 totals 15 residues. The CDR3 bases are TGTGCCAGCAGCGCGAACGGGGGATCCTTTTATGGCTACACCTTC. Amino acid sequence: CASSANGGSFYGYTF.

This clonotype was observed once. The V and J genes are TRBV10-3 and TRBJ1-6; 8 nucleotides agree with TRBD1. The V gene end was trimmed by 8 bases and the J gene end by 6 bases; junction bases not matched to a gene: 3. The CDR3 sequence is 13 residues long. Germline CDR1 ENHRY, CDR2 SYGVKD. Here the CDR3 reads CAIPGQANSPLHF. The CDR3 nucleotides read TGTGCCATCCCGGGACAGGCTAATTCACCCCTCCACTTT.

Comment on this clonotype: No conserved phenylalanine or tryptophan is present at the end of the CDR3, so a read error is the likely explanation. This chain joins TRBV2 and TRBJ1-6; the D gene is possibly TRBD1 (6 bases). CDR3 length equals 14 residues. Trimming took 8 bases from V and 10 from J, leaving 18 bases between them. Germline CDR1 SNHLY, CDR2 FYNNEI. DNA of the CDR3: TGTGCCAGCTCACGACAGGATTGGCGATCACCCCTCCACCTT. It translates to CASSRQDWRSPLHL.

About this clonotype itself: A read error is possible here, since a much larger clone lies one base away. V is TRBV29-1 and J is TRBJ1-1, with D uncertain. The CDR3 consists of 11 residues. Germline loops: CDR1 SQVTM, CDR2 ANQGSEA. In DNA form, the CDR3 reads TGCAGCGTTGAATCCAACACTGATGCTTTCTTT. Residues: CSVESNTDAFF.

The CDR3 is CASHPGQGGNQPQHF. The CDR3 bases are TGTGCCAGTCATCCGGGACAGGGAGGCAATCAGCCCCAGCATTTT. This rearrangement joins TRBV19 to TRBJ1-5; TRBD1 agrees at 9 bases. J was trimmed by 2 bases and V by 8 bases; bases with no gene match: 7. This CDR3 is built from 15 residues. Germline CDR1 is LNHDA and CDR2 is SQIVND (reference sequence).

This clonotype was seen more than once but under ten times. The chain uses TRBV4-2 and TRBJ2-7, with TRBD2 as a possible D gene (6 bases). The CDR3 is made up of 14 amino acids. The V gene's germline CDR1 is LGHNA and CDR2 YNFKEQ. With 0 bases removed from V and 3 bases from J, the gap between germline ends came to 9 bases. In nucleotides, the CDR3 is TGTGCCAGCAGCCAAGACCCGACTAGCTACGAGCAGTACTTC. It encodes CASSQDPTSYEQYF.

This chain connects TRBV24-1 to TRBJ2-5; D may be TRBD2 (6 bases). CDR1 is KGHDR, CDR2 SFDVKD, per germline. This CDR3 contains 13 residues. With 7 bases removed from V and 4 bases from J, the gap between germline ends came to 12 bases. The CDR3 sequence: CATSVWGVETQYF. CDR3 nucleotide sequence: TGTGCCACCAGCGTTTGGGGGGTAGAGACCCAGTACTTC.

Ten or more counts support this clonotype. The V and J genes are TRBV7-6 and TRBJ1-3; D is undetermined. Germline CDR1 SGHVS, CDR2 FNYEAQ. V lost 1 base and J lost 0, with 7 bases in between. The CDR3 spans 15 residues. DNA of the CDR3: TGTGCCAGCAGCTTAGGACGGACCTCTGGAAACACCATATATTTT. This gives the protein CASSLGRTSGNTIYF.

The V call is TRBV2, the J call TRBJ2-2, with D unresolved. The V and J ends lost 3 bases and 4 bases respectively, with 9 bases between them. Germline CDR1 SNHLY, CDR2 FYNNEI. The CDR3 has 14 amino acids. This CDR3 is CASSDTRTTGELFF. The CDR3 DNA follows: TGTGCCAGCAGTGACACACGAACCACCGGGGAGCTGTTTTTT.

Ten or more counts support this clonotype. The chain employs TRBV10-2 and TRBJ1-2, with TRBD1 matching 10 bases. The CDR3 sequence is 14 residues long. The germline V gene has CDR1 WSHSY and CDR2 SAAADI. The V gene end was trimmed by 4 bases and the J gene end by 7 bases; junction bases not matched to a gene: 6. CDR3 region: CASSADRGMFGYTF. In DNA, the CDR3 is TGCGCCAGCAGTGCGGACAGGGGGATGTTTGGCTACACCTTC.

The J gene is TRBJ2-7, the V gene TRBV2; 12 positions agree with TRBD1. Germline V gene lookup returns CDR1 SNHLY and CDR2 FYNNEI. V lost 5 bases, J lost 5 bases, and 13 bases stayed unmatched. The CDR3 sequence is 17 residues long. Here the CDR3 reads CASSTHTGTGGGNEQYF. CDR3 DNA: TGTGCCAGCAGTACACACACCGGGACAGGGGGCGGGAACGAGCAGTACTTC. Looking up the rest from reference TRBV2 and TRBJ2-7 gives the full variable domain: EPEVTQTPSHQVTQMGQEVILRCVPISNHLYFYWYRQILGQKVEFLVSFYNNEISEKSEIFDDQFSVERPDGSNFTLKIRSTKLEDSAMYFCASSTHTGTGGGNEQYFGPGTRLTVT.

CDR3 in DNA: TGTGCCAGCAGGCTCAGGGGGGACACTGAAGCTTTCTTT. Encoded protein: CASRLRGDTEAFF. The gene calls are TRBV12-3 or TRBV12-4 and TRBJ1-1; TRBD1 agrees at 7 bases. The V gene end was trimmed by 6 bases and the J gene end by 3 bases; junction bases not matched to a gene: 4. This CDR3 is built from 13 residues.

V and J are TRBV5-5 and TRBJ2-5; 9 bases agree with TRBD2. This CDR3 region has 15 residues. Germline V gene data show CDR1 as SGHKS and CDR2 as YYEKEE (reference sequence). V shed 4 bases and J 2 bases; nucleotides not matched to a gene: 6. The CDR3 loop reads CASSPMTSGQETQYF. The CDR3 nucleotides read TGTGCCAGCAGCCCCATGACTAGCGGTCAAGAGACCCAGTACTTC.